This TCR beta chain originates from a study of T cell responses to AZD1222 COVID-19 vaccine. Findings and caveats of the study: Spike-specific TCR breadth and depth both grew after two AZD1222 doses. Clonal diversity was possibly underestimated, and the donors were mostly white British, with more females.

In regard to this clone: Its antigen is unknown.

The assay was immunoSEQ multiplex PCR, and TCRdb's table has in-frame clones only and misses some. The top ten hold approximately 20% of the sample, which has 150,000 to 160,000 clones, more than 75% seen once. Trimming cost V 5 bases and J 4 bases; bases outside gene matches: 4. Germline CDR1 is SGHTA and CDR2 is FQGNSA. CDR3 size: 13 residues. The source material was peripheral blood, sampled on day 0 of AZD1222 vaccination. The sequence came from an adult in good health. The chain recombines TRBV7-2 with TRBJ1-2; 7 nucleotides agree with TRBD1. The CDR3 protein is CASSQAGGYGYTF. The CDR3 DNA reads as TGTGCCAGCAGCCAGGCAGGGGGCTATGGCTACACCTTC.